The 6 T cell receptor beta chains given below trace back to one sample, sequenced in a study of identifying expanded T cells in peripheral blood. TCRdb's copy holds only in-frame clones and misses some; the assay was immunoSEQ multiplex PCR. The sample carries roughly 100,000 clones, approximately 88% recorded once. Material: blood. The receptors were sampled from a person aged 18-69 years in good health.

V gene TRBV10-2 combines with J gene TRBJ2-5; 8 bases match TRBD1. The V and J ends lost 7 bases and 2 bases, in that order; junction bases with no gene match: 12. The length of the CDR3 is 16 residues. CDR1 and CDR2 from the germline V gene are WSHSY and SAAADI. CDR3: CASTDWTGSYQETQYF. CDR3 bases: TGCGCCAGCACCGACTGGACAGGGAGTTATCAAGAGACCCAGTACTTC.

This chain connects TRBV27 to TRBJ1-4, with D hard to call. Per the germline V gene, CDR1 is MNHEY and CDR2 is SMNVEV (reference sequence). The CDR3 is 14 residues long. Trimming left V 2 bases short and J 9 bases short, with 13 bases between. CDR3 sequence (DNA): TGTGCCAGCAGTTTACACGGCCTTGGGAAAAAACTGTTTTTT. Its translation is CASSLHGLGKKLFF.

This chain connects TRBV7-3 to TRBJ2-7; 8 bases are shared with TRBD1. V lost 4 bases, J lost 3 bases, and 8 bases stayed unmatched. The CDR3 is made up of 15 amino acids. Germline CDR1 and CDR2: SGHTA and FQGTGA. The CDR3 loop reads CASSSSGGLGYEQYF. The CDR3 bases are TGTGCCAGCAGCTCGTCAGGGGGCCTTGGCTACGAGCAGTACTTC.

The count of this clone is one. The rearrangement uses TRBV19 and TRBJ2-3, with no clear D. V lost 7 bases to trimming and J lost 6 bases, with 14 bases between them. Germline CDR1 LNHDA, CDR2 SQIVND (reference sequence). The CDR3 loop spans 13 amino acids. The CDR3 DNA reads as TGTGCCAGTATATGGGTTCAGAATGATACGCAGTATTTT. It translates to CASIWVQNDTQYF.

CDR3 sequence: CASSPRGNQPQHF. CDR3 in DNA: TGTGCCAGCAGCCCCAGGGGGAATCAGCCCCAGCATTTT. The chain carries TRBV7-2 and TRBJ1-5, with 7 bases aligning to TRBD1. Trimming took 5 bases from V and 4 from J; bases not matched to a gene: 2. CDR3 length: 13 residues. Germline CDR1 SGHTA, CDR2 FQGNSA.

DNA for the CDR3: TGTGCCAGCAGTCCCTCGTTCGGGACAGCGAACACTGAAGCTTTCTTT. This sequence encodes CASSPSFGTANTEAFF. This rearrangement joins TRBV27 to TRBJ1-1, with TRBD1 matching 7 bases. The CDR3 runs 16 residues. Germline CDR1 MNHEY, CDR2 SMNVEV (reference sequence). V gave up 5 bases and J gave up 1 base; unmatched junction bases: 10.